The rows below give T cell receptor beta chains drawn from one sample of a study of T cell repertoires in cytomegalovirus infection. MiXCR was run by TCRdb on the reads, yielding one entry per CDR3 protein. The sample yields approximately 320,000 distinct CDR3 sequences, 8% to 10% seen once. Sequencing was performed on PBMCs. The receptor source for this set is a human donor in good health (CMV status not recorded). Some clones in this sample may be carry-over from other donors' samples. CDR3s include the opening cysteine and the closing phenylalanine or tryptophan. Each record gives: V gene, clone size, J gene, CDR3 protein. Only part of the rows carry a size: once, few, many, or a class if the clone is expanded.

V gene: TRBV20-1
clone size: many
J gene: TRBJ1-5
CDR3 protein: CSARDVQGGGPQHF

V gene: TRBV4-1
clone size: many
J gene: TRBJ2-7
CDR3 protein: CASSQDRDFRNYEQYF

V gene: TRBV27
clone size: many
J gene: TRBJ1-4
CDR3 protein: CASSSTRDRYSANEKLFF

V gene: TRBV12-3/TRBV12-4
clone size: few
J gene: TRBJ2-3
CDR3 protein: CASSFATDTDTQYF

V gene: TRBV2
clone size: many
J gene: TRBJ2-2
CDR3 protein: CASSVSGRQTGELFF

V gene: TRBV4-3
clone size: many
J gene: TRBJ2-1
CDR3 protein: CASSQGVRQGNVGEQFF

V gene: TRBV12-3/TRBV12-4
clone size: .
J gene: TRBJ2-1
CDR3 protein: CASSFNSDEQFF

V gene: TRBV7-9
clone size: many
J gene: TRBJ2-3
CDR3 protein: CASSPYGGFSTDTQYF

V gene: TRBV12-3/TRBV12-4
clone size: many
J gene: TRBJ1-2
CDR3 protein: CASSSEGNYGYTF

V gene: TRBV5-1
clone size: .
J gene: TRBJ2-7
CDR3 protein: CASSLAGQPYEQYF

V gene: TRBV7-9
clone size: .
J gene: TRBJ2-7
CDR3 protein: CASSPGTRDHEQYF

V gene: TRBV19
clone size: .
J gene: TRBJ2-2
CDR3 protein: CASTRGTGGELFF

V gene: TRBV20-1
clone size: once
J gene: TRBJ2-1
CDR3 protein: CSARDGQGDREQFF

V gene: TRBV2
clone size: .
J gene: TRBJ2-1
CDR3 protein: CASSESPSYNEQFF

V gene: TRBV5-1
clone size: few
J gene: TRBJ2-7
CDR3 protein: CASSLKRQGYEQYF

V gene: TRBV7-2
clone size: many
J gene: TRBJ1-3
CDR3 protein: CASSFQTGGNTIYF

V gene: TRBV6-6
clone size: few
J gene: TRBJ1-1
CDR3 protein: CASSRQGLEAFF

V gene: TRBV7-2
clone size: many
J gene: TRBJ2-5
CDR3 protein: CASSHRTGEETQYF

V gene: TRBV29-1
clone size: many
J gene: TRBJ2-2
CDR3 protein: CSARQGSTGELFF

V gene: TRBV28
clone size: few
J gene: TRBJ2-3
CDR3 protein: CASSRGLAGEPDTQYF

V gene: TRBV20-1
clone size: .
J gene: TRBJ2-7
CDR3 protein: CSATTGYEQYF

V gene: TRBV2
clone size: few
J gene: TRBJ1-3
CDR3 protein: CASEDSNSGNTIYF

V gene: TRBV20-1
clone size: few
J gene: TRBJ1-5
CDR3 protein: CSARAGGGQPQHF

V gene: TRBV7-9
clone size: .
J gene: TRBJ1-2
CDR3 protein: CASSLVGQGVLPWGYTF

V gene: TRBV7-9
clone size: many
J gene: TRBJ1-6
CDR3 protein: CASSSGTDRNRALHF

V gene: TRBV29-1
clone size: .
J gene: TRBJ2-5
CDR3 protein: CSVRTGEETQYF

V gene: TRBV28
clone size: many
J gene: TRBJ2-5
CDR3 protein: CASRGGDIQETQYF

V gene: TRBV2
clone size: .
J gene: TRBJ2-7
CDR3 protein: CASSRAQGHEQYF

V gene: TRBV7-2
clone size: many
J gene: TRBJ2-3
CDR3 protein: CASSLGLAGGWGDTQYF

V gene: TRBV7-2
clone size: many
J gene: TRBJ1-1
CDR3 protein: CASSLRAGGMTEAFF

V gene: TRBV13
clone size: many
J gene: TRBJ2-3
CDR3 protein: CASSSPLSLSGVSDTQYF

V gene: TRBV12-3/TRBV12-4
clone size: many
J gene: TRBJ2-5
CDR3 protein: CASSLTTSETQYF

V gene: TRBV6-1
clone size: many
J gene: TRBJ1-6
CDR3 protein: CASSYEPRTSGSPLHF

V gene: TRBV6-1
clone size: many
J gene: TRBJ1-1
CDR3 protein: CASRWDGNTEAFF

V gene: TRBV19
clone size: few
J gene: TRBJ2-1
CDR3 protein: CASSIGATLEQFF

V gene: TRBV6-6
clone size: .
J gene: TRBJ1-3
CDR3 protein: CASSTGRTGPRSGNTIYF

V gene: TRBV19
clone size: many
J gene: TRBJ1-5
CDR3 protein: CASSITGQGDNQPQHF

V gene: TRBV7-2
clone size: many
J gene: TRBJ2-3
CDR3 protein: CASSSEQGRRKDTQYF

V gene: TRBV7-2
clone size: .
J gene: TRBJ2-6
CDR3 protein: CASSSGQGYSGANVLTF

V gene: TRBV6-2/TRBV6-3
clone size: many
J gene: TRBJ2-1
CDR3 protein: CASSYLGLEQFF

V gene: TRBV7-2
clone size: many
J gene: TRBJ2-3
CDR3 protein: CASSFSKAGGTDTQYF

V gene: TRBV24-1
clone size: .
J gene: TRBJ2-1
CDR3 protein: CATAGGQNQNEQFF

V gene: TRBV4-3
clone size: .
J gene: TRBJ2-1
CDR3 protein: CASSQELEGSYNEQFF